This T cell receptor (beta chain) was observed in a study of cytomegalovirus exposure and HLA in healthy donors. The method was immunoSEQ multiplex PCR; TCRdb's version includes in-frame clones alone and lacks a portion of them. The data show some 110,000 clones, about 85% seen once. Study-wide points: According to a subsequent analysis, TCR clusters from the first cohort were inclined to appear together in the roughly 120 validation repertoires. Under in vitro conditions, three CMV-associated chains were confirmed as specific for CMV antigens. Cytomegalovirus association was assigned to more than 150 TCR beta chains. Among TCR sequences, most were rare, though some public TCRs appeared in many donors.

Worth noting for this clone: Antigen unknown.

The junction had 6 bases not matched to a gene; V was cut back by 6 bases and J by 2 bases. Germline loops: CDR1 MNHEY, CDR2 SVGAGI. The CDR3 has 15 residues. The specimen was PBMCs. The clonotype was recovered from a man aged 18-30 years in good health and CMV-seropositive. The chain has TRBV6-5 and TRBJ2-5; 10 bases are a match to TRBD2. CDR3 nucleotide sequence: TGTGCCAGCAGAACCGGACTAGCGGCACAAGAGACCCAGTACTTC. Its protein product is CASRTGLAAQETQYF.